This TCR beta chain was found in a study of OX40 agonist ivuxolimab in advanced cancers. Study summary: Ivuxolimab, an agonistic anti-OX40 (CD134) antibody, was given to patients. With a range of roughly 20 to 79, age averaged approximately 64 years, and more than 75% were male.

Remarks on this clone: What it binds is unknown.

CDR1 is MNHEY and CDR2 is SMNVEV in the germline V gene (reference sequence). Trimming stripped 8 bases from V and 0 bases from J, with 7 bases between. The CDR3 is 13 amino acids. The timepoints at which blood was sampled were baseline, cycle 4 day 1, and cycle 7 day 1. General observations from the study: The study did not work out the antigen specificity of the expanded peripheral T cells.

The assay was immunoSEQ multiplex PCR, and TCRdb's table has in-frame clones only and misses some. Of about 23,000 clones in the sample, 70% to 90% are singletons; the top ten hold roughly 24%. This receptor was obtained from an adult with an advanced solid tumor such as melanoma, head and neck, liver or kidney cancer. The rearrangement links TRBV27 to TRBJ2-2, with D unresolved. The sequencing used CD4+ or CD8+ T cells sorted from blood, collected in a trial of the OX40 agonist ivuxolimab. The CDR3 sequence is CASSFTNTGELFF. The CDR3 DNA follows: TGTGCCAGCTCTTTTACGAACACCGGGGAGCTGTTTTTT.